These 13 T cell receptor beta chains share one sample of origin, sequenced in a study of technical replicates of blood from several donors. Sequencing used immunoSEQ multiplex PCR; TCRdb keeps in-frame clones, though not all of them. This table holds 80,000 or so clones, about 98% found once. The sample taken for sequencing was T cells isolated from PBMCs. Every receptor here comes from a human donor in good health.

This clone occurred once. The chain links TRBV28 to TRBJ1-5; D remains unclear. The CDR3 totals 15 residues. Germline CDR1 is MDHEN and CDR2 is SYDVKM. V lost 8 bases and J lost 0, with 14 bases in between. The DNA for the CDR3 is TGTGCCAGCGGCCCCAGATCTCTTAGCAATCAGCCCCAGCATTTT. Translated: CASGPRSLSNQPQHF.

The V call is TRBV19, the J call TRBJ1-2; D is unclear. CDR1 is LNHDA and CDR2 is SQIVND in the germline V gene (reference sequence). The CDR3 consists of 16 residues. The ends were cut back, 3 bases at V and 8 bases at J, with 22 bases in the middle. CDR3 nucleotide sequence: TGTGCCAGTAGTATCATCTACAGTCCCCAACCTCGAGGCTACACCTTC. Translation: CASSIIYSPQPRGYTF.

The V and J genes are TRBV6-1 and TRBJ2-7; 7 positions match TRBD1. V lost 7 bases to trimming and J lost 3 bases; unmatched junction nucleotides: 9. Germline-derived CDR1 and CDR2 are MNHNS and SASEGT. This CDR3 contains 14 residues. CDR3 sequence (DNA): TGTGCCAGCACCCCCGGGGACAGTCACTACGAGCAGTACTTC. Its translation is CASTPGDSHYEQYF.

This clone showed up just once. The chain has TRBV7-6 and TRBJ1-1, with D possibly matching TRBD1 (5 bases). Trimming removed 6 bases from V and 1 base from J, with 9 bases in between. Germline CDR1 and CDR2: SGHVS and FNYEAQ. The CDR3 runs 13 residues. CDR3 in DNA: TGTGCCAGCAGTTTACAGGAGAACACTGAAGCTTTCTTT. Its translation is CASSLQENTEAFF.

This clone appeared a single time. This chain joins TRBV19 and TRBJ1-2, with 7 bases matching TRBD1. The length of the CDR3 is 16 residues. With 6 bases clipped from V and 3 bases from J, the junction kept 13 bases outside the gene matches. Per germline, CDR1 LNHDA and CDR2 SQIVND (reference sequence). CDR3 amino acids: CASRGRGERVDYGYTF. The CDR3 DNA is TGTGCCAGTAGGGGCAGGGGGGAGAGAGTGGACTATGGCTACACCTTC.

This chain connects TRBV2 to TRBJ2-5; D gene uncertain. Per germline, CDR1 SNHLY and CDR2 FYNNEI. This CDR3 comprises 14 residues. V lost 7 bases to trimming and J lost 1 base, with 13 bases between them. CDR3 protein: CASTRQTAQETQYF. The CDR3 region has the DNA TGTGCCAGCACCAGACAAACCGCCCAAGAGACCCAGTACTTC.

The genes are TRBV11-2 and TRBJ2-1, with 8 bases fitting TRBD1. The J segment lost 0 bases and the V segment lost 1 base, leaving 2 bases of the junction unmatched. CDR1 and CDR2 (germline): SGHAT, FQNNGV. This CDR3 has 16 residues. CDR3 in amino acids: CASSLGRGLSYNEQFF. As DNA, the CDR3 is TGTGCCAGCAGCTTAGGCAGGGGGCTCTCCTACAATGAGCAGTTCTTC.

V is TRBV5-1 and J is TRBJ2-5; 7 nucleotides line up with TRBD2. The ends lost 6 bases at V and 1 base at J; junction bases unmatched: 9. CDR3 length: 15 amino acids. CDR1 is SGHRS, CDR2 YFSETQ, per germline. CDR3 amino acids: CASTRSGMAQETQYF. The CDR3, as DNA: TGCGCCAGCACTCGAAGCGGGATGGCCCAAGAGACCCAGTACTTC.

The chain couples TRBV29-1 to TRBJ2-3; possibly TRBD1 for D (6 bases). This CDR3 spans 17 amino acids. V lost 1 base and J 2 bases, leaving 19 bases between the germline ends. The germline gives CDR1 SQVTM, CDR2 ANQGSEA. This CDR3 reads CSVEGFPDRRDTDTQYF. The DNA for the CDR3 is TGCAGCGTTGAAGGTTTTCCCGACAGGCGAGACACAGATACGCAGTATTTT.

The chain has TRBV27 and TRBJ1-5; D is perhaps TRBD1 (5 bases). The germline V gene encodes CDR1 MNHEY and CDR2 SMNVEV (reference sequence). This CDR3 contains 14 residues. V was shortened by 5 bases and J by 7 bases, with 15 bases between the two germline ends. The chain's CDR3 is CASSKTQGWQPQHF. The CDR3 nucleotides are TGTGCCAGCAGTAAAACTCAGGGTTGGCAGCCCCAGCATTTT.

The chain couples TRBV6-5 to TRBJ2-7; D is perhaps TRBD1 (5 bases). Germline V gene lookup returns CDR1 MNHEY and CDR2 SVGAGI. This CDR3 spans 16 amino acids. The V end lost 0 bases, the J end lost 2 bases, and 14 bases lay between the germline ends. CDR3 nucleotides: TGTGCCAGCAGTTACTCTTTGTATGTGGACACCTACGAGCAGTACTTC. As protein: CASSYSLYVDTYEQYF.

The rearrangement links TRBV7-2 to TRBJ1-2, with D unresolved. There are 13 residues in the CDR3. The V end lost 5 bases, the J end lost 4 bases, and 11 bases lay between the germline ends. Per germline, CDR1 SGHTA and CDR2 FQGNSA. The CDR3 DNA follows: TGTGCCAGCAGCCGAGACATCTCCTATGGCTACACCTTC. This codes for CASSRDISYGYTF.

The chain links TRBV5-6 to TRBJ2-3; D is perhaps TRBD1 (6 bases). V was shortened by 4 bases and J by 3 bases, with 12 bases between the two germline ends. The CDR3 is 14 amino acids. Germline V lookup: CDR1 SGHDT, CDR2 YYEEEE. CDR3 in amino acids: CASSSTGLTDTQYF. In nucleotides, the CDR3 is TGTGCCAGCAGCAGTACAGGGTTAACAGATACGCAGTATTTT.